Below, one T cell receptor beta chain is given with its context. Its antigen is currently not known. No base-level quality is on record; no much larger clone is a single base apart. Reading the label with the study, this specimen's time point is: cycle 4 day 1 (C4D1), after 5 to 7 weeks of nivolumab. Every trial patient had relapsed following autologous stem cell transplantation, and prior brentuximab vedotin exposure was what differed among cohorts A, B and C. Using a Miltenyi CD4+ T cell isolation kit, CD4+ T cells were purified from thawed PBMCs through magnetic negative selection. The trial cohort was composed of about 58 patients with relapsed/refractory classical Hodgkin lymphoma, for whom complete response, partial response or progressive disease was recorded as best overall response. In the multi-cohort phase II CheckMate 205 trial, trial patients received single-agent nivolumab. An independent review committee assessed best overall response using the 2007 International Working Group response criteria. Trial PBMCs were collected just before the start of nivolumab (C1D1) and during therapy at cycle 2 day 1 and cycle 4 day 1. After peripheral blood was drawn into 8 mL Vacutainer Cell Preparation Tubes, PBMCs were isolated by centrifugation and then cryopreserved. Purified CD4+ and CD8+ fractions were prepared only for cases in which an additional PBMC sample was available. Magnetically labelled cells were depleted on LS columns in a quadroMACS separator, and the flow-through was collected as the purified fraction.

The data belong to a study of PD-1 blockade in classical Hodgkin lymphoma (dated by TCRdb to the early 2020s). Regarding the study in general: Nivolumab dosing was 3 mg/kg intravenously every 2 weeks, continuing until either disease progression or unacceptable toxicity. To define a peripheral blood immune signature of response to PD-1 blockade in classical Hodgkin lymphoma, the study combined TCR beta sequencing with CyTOF.

Genomic DNA was isolated using the Qiagen DNeasy kit from unsorted PBMCs as well as from negatively selected CD4+ and CD8+ fractions. Amplification of TCR beta CDR3 regions was done by immunoSEQ multiplex PCR with primers that anneal to V and J segments. A synthetic immune receptor repertoire was used to minimize amplification bias, and any residual bias was removed computationally once sequencing was done. The study's processing was this. Repertoire diversity was quantified as the Shannon entropy index using custom Python scripts. The unsorted, CD4+ and CD8+ repertoires were each analyzed separately, with the exception of combined analyses, where CD4+ and CD8+ sequences were merged in silico. A clone was considered expanded if an increase in frequency of at least 2-fold after treatment relative to C1D1 was found, and a pseudocount of 0.5 was applied to clones undetected at baseline. Singleton clones were defined as clones with 0 or 1 copy at C1D1, and non-singleton clones were defined as clones with 2 or more copies. Clones expanded in unsorted samples were assigned a CD4+, CD8+ or unknown annotation through matching of protein sequences in sorted samples from the same patient. Wilcoxon tests were applied to paired samples to test diversity changes from C1D1 to C4D1. This is the immuneACCESS table as TCRdb keeps it, with only in-frame sequences that have V and J called. A part of the clones is gone; compared with another copy, unresolved V genes explain less than half, and the rest is unexplained. V and J calls plus clone size are reproduced from that table; the DNA served to infer D and trimming. The table for this sample lists 25,000 or so clones; 85% of them were counted only once. Jointly, the top ten make up 2.4% of the sample.

On the study overall, not on this receptor specifically: Baseline TCR diversity was reported as lower in newly diagnosed patients than in healthy donors, and lower still in relapsed/refractory patients. The study was limited to a single clinical trial cohort, and causes of repertoire differences, possibly disease activity or prior therapy, remained undefined. By C4D1, a significant rise was seen in CD4+ TCR diversity but not in CD8+ TCR diversity (p=0.0027 vs p=0.16), and the rise was most apparent among complete responders (p=0.02). Lower diversity was seen in patients whose nivolumab began less than 1 year after ASCT, and these patients were left out of later analyses so that immune reconstitution would not confound the results. Baseline diversity similar to that of newly diagnosed patients was observed in trial patients achieving complete response, whereas significantly lower diversity was observed in partial responders and progressors.

CDR1 and CDR2 (MNHEY, SVGAGI) derive from the germline V gene. The CDR3 goes from the cysteine to the phenylalanine over 15 residues. Only the CDR3 region is kept as DNA, spanning 45 bases read in frame from base 1. Relative to germline, V is 7 bases shorter and J is 4 bases shorter, with 17 bases between their ends. The chain is encoded by TRBV6-5 joined to TRBJ2-1; matching of 5 bases hints at TRBD1 as the D gene. Sequenced material: CD4+ T cells from blood, taken before the fourth cycle of nivolumab. This TCR was sampled from a human donor with classical Hodgkin lymphoma. CDR3 reads: CASKEQEGRYNEQFF. The DNA reads as follows: TGTGCCAGCAAAGAACAGGAAGGACGATACAATGAGCAGTTCTTC.